These 25 T cell receptor beta chains were sequenced from one sample in a study of blood T cell repertoires in COVID-19 (dated by TCRdb to the early 2020s). The library was made by the immunoSEQ multiplex PCR assay. Entries here come from immuneACCESS through TCRdb and include only in-frame sequences with V and J called. Some clones fail to appear in such tables; in the studies checked, an unresolved V gene covers under half of the shortfall, and the cause of the remainder is unknown. The sample profile shows some 110,000 clones; roughly 83% of them were found once. Of the sample, around 5% falls within the top ten clones. The specimen was peripheral blood. These receptors were taken from a human donor in a cohort sampled during active COVID-19.

This chain uses TRBV13 with TRBJ2-2, with TRBD1 matching 7 bases. The CDR3 covers 16 residues. The trim removed 6 bases at V and 1 base at J, leaving 8 bases unmatched. Germline V gene sequence: CDR1 PRHDT, CDR2 FYEKMQ (reference sequence). The CDR3 protein is CASSPRGGRNTGELFF. The DNA for the CDR3 is TGTGCCAGCAGTCCCAGAGGGGGCCGGAACACCGGGGAGCTGTTTTTT. Full variable domain (outside the CDR3, taken from reference TRBV13 and TRBJ2-2): AAGVIQSPRHLIKEKRETATLKCYPIPRHDTVYWYQQGPGQDPQFLISFYEKMQSDKGSIPDRFSAQQFSDYHSELNMSSLELGDSALYFCASSPRGGRNTGELFFGEGSRLTVL.

Points on this clone: The identical CDR3 is also encoded by other nucleotide sequences in the sample. The chain carries TRBV6-5 and TRBJ2-7; 8 bases align to TRBD2. The CDR3 loop spans 14 amino acids. Trimming cost V 2 bases and J 1 base; bases outside gene matches: 1. Germline CDR1 is MNHEY and CDR2 is SVGAGI. CDR3 sequence (DNA): TGTGCCAGCAGTTACACTAGCGGTTCCTACGAGCAGTACTTC. It specifies CASSYTSGSYEQYF.

This chain uses TRBV29-1 with TRBJ1-2; no firm D call. Germline lookup yields CDR1 SQVTM and CDR2 ANQGSEA. This CDR3 spans 11 amino acids. V dropped 7 bases and J dropped 8 bases, with 14 bases sitting between them. CDR3 in amino acids: CSALRGSGYTF. CDR3 DNA: TGCAGCGCCCTGAGAGGTTCCGGCTACACCTTC.

In its sample, this clone was seen once. The chain links TRBV9 to TRBJ2-5, with D perhaps TRBD2 (5 bases). Trimming shortened V by 2 bases and J by 3 bases, and 11 bases separated the two germline ends. Germline CDR1 reads SGDLS; CDR2 reads YYNGEE. This CDR3 has 14 amino acids. CDR3 DNA: TGTGCCAGCAGCGTCGGCCGGCGGGAAGAGACCCAGTACTTC. It yields the protein CASSVGRREETQYF.

The chain recombines TRBV6-5 with TRBJ1-1; D remains ambiguous. This CDR3 is built from 14 residues. V gave up 6 bases and J gave up 3 bases, with 14 bases separating them. Germline CDR1 and CDR2: MNHEY and SVGAGI. The CDR3 DNA reads as TGTGCCAGCAGCTCCAGGCGGGAGGACACTGAAGCTTTCTTT. Protein: CASSSRREDTEAFF.

The V call is TRBV11-3, the J call TRBJ2-7; 7 bases line up with TRBD1. This CDR3 contains 14 residues. V was pared by 10 bases and J by 5 bases, with 14 bases of the junction left unmatched. Per germline, CDR1 SGHNT and CDR2 YENEEA. The CDR3 bases are TGTGCCACCAATCAGGTAGGGGGCAAGCACGAGCAGTACTTC. Residues: CATNQVGGKHEQYF.

J is TRBJ2-3 and V is TRBV6-6, with 14 bases matching TRBD2. Germline V gene lookup returns CDR1 MNHNY and CDR2 SVGAGI (reference sequence). The V and J ends lost 5 bases and 6 bases, in that order; junction bases with no gene match: 10. The CDR3 has 17 residues. The CDR3 DNA follows: TGTGCCAGCAGTCGCTCCGGGGGACTAGCGGGAGTTGATACGCAGTATTTT. Amino acids: CASSRSGGLAGVDTQYF.

The chain uses TRBV12-5 and TRBJ2-3; TRBD1 is a possible D gene (5 bases). Germline CDR1 LGHNT, CDR2 FRNRAP. Trimming stripped 6 bases from V and 3 bases from J, with 10 bases between. CDR3 length: 13 residues. The CDR3 loop reads CASGLTETDTQYF. The CDR3 DNA reads TGTGCTAGTGGCCTGACAGAGACAGATACGCAGTATTTT. The full variable domain, its missing parts supplied by reference TRBV12-5 and TRBJ2-3, is DARVTQTPRHKVTEMGQEVTMRCQPILGHNTVFWYRQTMMQGLELLAYFRNRAPLDDSGMPKDRFSAEMPDATLATLKIQPSEPRDSAVYFCASGLTETDTQYFGPGTRLTVL.

The CDR3 nucleotides read TGTGCCAGCAGCTTCCGGGACTCACCCTACAATGAGCAGTTCTTC. It yields the protein CASSFRDSPYNEQFF. This chain uses TRBV5-6 with TRBJ2-1; D may be TRBD2 (6 bases). Germline V gene lookup returns CDR1 SGHDT and CDR2 YYEEEE. This CDR3 region has 15 residues. The germline V and J ends were trimmed by 2 bases and 2 bases, with 11 bases remaining between them.

This clone turned up a few times. The chain couples TRBV27 to TRBJ1-5, with TRBD1 identical over 7 bases. V dropped 5 bases and J dropped 7; count of bases not matched to a gene: 8. The CDR3 extends over 14 amino acids. The germline CDR1 and CDR2 sequences are MNHEY and SMNVEV (reference sequence). The CDR3 sequence is CASSLYSGGQPQHF. CDR3 bases: TGTGCCAGCAGTCTTTATTCAGGGGGACAGCCCCAGCATTTT.

This clone was seen just once. The chain carries TRBV7-2 and TRBJ2-2, with TRBD1 matching 8 bases. Trimming took 6 bases from V and 3 from J; bases not matched to a gene: 6. Germline loops: CDR1 SGHTA, CDR2 FQGNSA. The CDR3 is 15 residues long. In DNA, the CDR3 is TGTGCCAGCAGGGCCGGGACAGGTTACACCGGGGAGCTGTTTTTT. Protein: CASRAGTGYTGELFF.

This clone was observed a handful of times. This rearrangement joins TRBV5-8 to TRBJ2-5, with D possibly being TRBD2 (7 bases). Germline CDR1 SGHTS, CDR2 YDEGEE. V lost 1 base and J lost 5, with 15 bases in between. The CDR3 runs to 15 residues. CDR3 bases: TGTGCCAGCAGCTTGCGGACGGGGGGCGTGGAGACCCAGTACTTC. This translates into CASSLRTGGVETQYF.

CDR3 bases: TGTGCCAGCAGCCGATCCATGGGACAGGCCTACGAGCAGTACTTC. Translated: CASSRSMGQAYEQYF. The J gene is TRBJ2-7, the V gene TRBV14, with 8 bases fitting TRBD1. This CDR3 has 15 residues. The V gene end was trimmed by 4 bases and the J gene end by 2 bases; junction bases not matched to a gene: 7. Germline lookup yields CDR1 SGHDN and CDR2 FVKESK. Full variable domain (missing parts from reference TRBV14 and TRBJ2-7): EAGVTQFPSHSVIEKGQTVTLRCDPISGHDNLYWYRRVMGKEIKFLLHFVKESKQDESGMPNNRFLAERTGGTYSTLKVQPAELEDSGVYFCASSRSMGQAYEQYFGPGTRLTVT.

This clone came up a few times. The rearrangement links TRBV27 to TRBJ2-7; 7 bases are shared with TRBD1. Germline CDR1 MNHEY, CDR2 SMNVEV (reference sequence). V lost 4 bases and J lost 7; bases outside the gene matches: 10. The CDR3 is 14 amino acids. CDR3 sequence: CASSSRQGSEEQYF. The CDR3 bases are TGTGCCAGCAGTTCCCGACAGGGATCGGAGGAGCAGTACTTC.

The chain carries TRBV5-1 and TRBJ2-1, with TRBD2 identical over 7 bases. The CDR3 is made up of 16 amino acids. Trimming at V came to 5 bases and at J to 0 bases, leaving 8 bases not matched to a gene. Germline V lookup: CDR1 SGHRS, CDR2 YFSETQ. The CDR3: CASSPSGGYSYNEQFF. As DNA, the CDR3 is TGCGCCAGCAGTCCTTCGGGAGGCTACTCCTACAATGAGCAGTTCTTC. Full variable domain (outside the CDR3, taken from reference TRBV5-1 and TRBJ2-1): KAGVTQTPRYLIKTRGQQVTLSCSPISGHRSVSWYQQTPGQGLQFLFEYFSETQRNKGNFPGRFSGRQFSNSRSEMNVSTLELGDSALYLCASSPSGGYSYNEQFFGPGTRLTVL.

CDR3 region: CASSLVGTRSVGEQFF. CDR3 DNA: TGTGCCAGCAGCTTGGTCGGGACTAGATCGGTCGGTGAGCAGTTCTTC. The chain has TRBV5-8 and TRBJ2-1; 8 bases are shared with TRBD2. The CDR3 runs 16 residues. Germline assignment: CDR1 SGHTS and CDR2 YDEGEE. The V and J ends lost 0 bases and 9 bases, in that order; junction bases with no gene match: 11.

In DNA form, the CDR3 reads TGTGCCACCAGCAGAGATTGGGGCTTCCGAGCCGGCAATGAGCAGTTCTTC. It codes for CATSRDWGFRAGNEQFF. This chain links TRBV15 with TRBJ2-1, with D tentatively TRBD1 (5 bases). Germline lookup yields CDR1 LNHNV and CDR2 YYDKDF (reference sequence). The CDR3 length is 17 residues. The ends were cut back, 0 bases at V and 6 bases at J, with 18 bases in the middle.

This clone was detected only once. CDR3 bases: TGTGCCAGCTCACCAACTAGCCTGTTAACCTACAATGAGCAGTTCTTC. Amino acids: CASSPTSLLTYNEQFF. The V call is TRBV18, the J call TRBJ2-1; tentatively, D is TRBD2 (6 bases). Germline assignment: CDR1 KGHSH and CDR2 LQKENI. Trimming cost V 2 bases and J 2 bases, with 13 bases left between them. The CDR3 has 16 amino acids.

The V and J genes are TRBV24-1 and TRBJ2-7; 11 bases agree with TRBD2. The junction had 15 bases not matched to a gene; V was cut back by 3 bases and J by 6 bases. The CDR3 covers 18 residues. CDR1 is KGHDR, CDR2 SFDVKD, per germline. For the CDR3, the DNA is TGTGCCACCAGTGATAGAAGTAGCGGGAGGGCCGGAGCGGCCGAGCAGTACTTC. Translating it yields CATSDRSSGRAGAAEQYF.

This clone was observed a handful of times. The V call is TRBV18, the J call TRBJ2-2; tentatively, D is TRBD1 (5 bases). The CDR3 covers 12 residues. Trimming took off 11 bases at V and 4 bases at J, with 11 bases between the two ends. Germline V gene sequence: CDR1 KGHSH, CDR2 LQKENI. The CDR3, as DNA: TGTGCCGGAAGGGGATTCACCGGGGAGCTGTTTTTT. This translates into CAGRGFTGELFF.

This chain links TRBV29-1 with TRBJ2-7; perhaps TRBD2 as D (6 bases). The germline gives CDR1 SQVTM, CDR2 ANQGSEA. Deletions cut 6 bases from V and 0 bases from J, with 15 bases between. This CDR3 has 14 amino acids. DNA of the CDR3: TGCAGCGTGGTAGGACGGGGGAGCTCCTACGAGCAGTACTTC. This gives the protein CSVVGRGSSYEQYF.

The CDR3 loop is CASSGPAGSFDTIYF. In nucleotides, the CDR3 is TGTGCCAGCAGCGGTCCTGCGGGAAGCTTTGACACCATATATTTT. The V gene is TRBV5-4, the J gene TRBJ1-3; D is unclear. Trimming pared 4 bases from V and 8 bases from J, leaving 19 bases between. CDR3 length: 15 amino acids. From germline, CDR1 is SGHNT and CDR2 YYREEE (reference sequence).

This clone was counted a single time. The genes are TRBV7-7 and TRBJ2-2; D remains unclear. V lost 5 bases and J lost 0, with 4 bases in between. Germline CDR1 SSHAT, CDR2 FNYEAQ (reference sequence). The CDR3 spans 13 residues. CDR3 coding DNA: TGTGCCAGCAGCCCGGCGAACACCGGGGAGCTGTTTTTT. It specifies CASSPANTGELFF. Filled out from reference TRBV7-7 and TRBJ2-2, the complete variable domain reads GAGVSQSPRYKVTKRGQDVTLRCDPISSHATLYWYQQALGQGPEFLTYFNYEAQPDKSGLPSDRFSAERPEGSISTLTIQRTEQRDSAMYRCASSPANTGELFFGEGSRLTVL.

This chain connects TRBV18 to TRBJ1-1, with D possibly TRBD1 on 6 matching bases. This CDR3 is built from 16 residues. V was pared by 1 base and J by 3 bases, with 15 bases between. Germline values: CDR1 KGHSH, CDR2 LQKENI. CDR3 DNA: TGTGCCAGCTCACCACGGCTCAGGGGTGGTGACACTGAAGCTTTCTTT. It is translated as CASSPRLRGGDTEAFF.

The chain joins TRBV18 to TRBJ1-2, with D possibly being TRBD1 (6 bases). V dropped 2 bases and J dropped 7 bases, with 17 bases sitting between them. Germline lookup yields CDR1 KGHSH and CDR2 LQKENI. The CDR3 spans 15 residues. The CDR3 coding sequence is TGTGCCAGCTCACCATCGACAGGTTATCTCCTTGGCTACACCTTC. This encodes CASSPSTGYLLGYTF.